A single sample gave rise to the 12 T cell receptor beta chains below, sequenced in a study of T cells in Graves' hyperthyroidism and ophthalmopathy. The TCR beta CDR3 regions underwent amplification using RNA transcripts as the source. RT-PCR in the first round (using the HTBI primer set) targeted the TCR CDR3. TCRdb itself ran the multiplex PCR reads through MiXCR, one entry per CDR3 protein. In the table there are over 700,000 distinct CDR3 sequences, about 17% of which are singletons. Material for sequencing was blood. These receptors all stem from a woman aged 45-65 years with Graves' hyperthyroidism that later progressed to Graves' ophthalmopathy.

This chain uses TRBV5-1 with TRBJ1-5; no firm D call. Trimming shortened V by 0 bases and J by 7 bases, and 11 bases separated the two germline ends. The CDR3 covers 14 residues. Germline assignment: CDR1 SGHRS and CDR2 YFSETQ. The CDR3 region is CASSLESDTQPQHF. CDR3 in DNA: TGCGCCAGCAGCTTGGAGTCAGACACCCAGCCCCAGCATTTT.

This chain connects TRBV7-2 to TRBJ2-1; the D is unclear. The V end lost 3 bases, the J end lost 9 bases, and 6 bases lay between the germline ends. CDR3 length: 11 amino acids. From germline, CDR1 is SGHTA and CDR2 FQGNSA. Written as DNA, the CDR3 is TGTGCCAGCAGCTTTTGGGGTGAGCAGTTCTTC. Its translation: CASSFWGEQFF.

This clonotype has ten or more counts. The chain uses TRBV6-5 and TRBJ2-5, with 8 bases lining up with TRBD1. Losses at the gene ends were 2 bases for V and 1 base for J; bases not matched to a gene: 6. CDR1 is MNHEY and CDR2 is SVGAGI in the germline V gene. The CDR3 extends over 16 amino acids. CDR3 sequence: CASSYGTGGAQETQYF. CDR3 nucleotides: TGTGCCAGCAGTTACGGTACAGGGGGTGCCCAAGAGACCCAGTACTTC.

The chain couples TRBV6-1 to TRBJ1-5; D is undetermined. CDR1 and CDR2 from the germline V gene are MNHNS and SASEGT. Between the trimmed V and J ends, which lost 6 bases and 3 bases, there was a span of 12 bases. The CDR3 extends over 14 amino acids. Here the CDR3 DNA reads TGTGCCAGCAGGGAGTTAAGGGACAATCAGCCCCAGCATTTT. As protein: CASRELRDNQPQHF.

Regarding this clonotype: One base away lies a much larger clone, so this may be a sequencing read error. The rearrangement uses TRBV2 and TRBJ1-6, with TRBD1 as a possible D gene (5 bases). Per germline, CDR1 SNHLY and CDR2 FYNNEI. The CDR3 sequence is 16 residues long. The CDR3 region has the DNA TGTGCCAGCAGCCCTAGCGGGAGGGGCCGGAATTCATCCCTCCACTTT. Its protein is CASSPSGRGRNSSLHF.

The CDR3 loop is CASTLQATDTQYF. For the CDR3, the DNA is TGTGCCAGCACCCTACAAGCCACAGATACGCAGTATTTT. V is TRBV5-5 and J is TRBJ2-3; unclear D gene. The CDR3 has 13 amino acids. Trimming stripped 6 bases from V and 2 bases from J, with 10 bases between. Germline V CDR1 and CDR2: SGHKS, YYEKEE (reference sequence).

This clonotype appeared many times. The V gene is TRBV11-2, the J gene TRBJ2-3; 11 bases map to TRBD2. Germline CDR1 SGHAT, CDR2 FQNNGV. Losses at the gene ends were 3 bases for V and 0 bases for J; bases not matched to a gene: 2. The CDR3 consists of 16 residues. Here the CDR3 DNA reads TGTGCCAGCAGCTTTATAGCGGGGGGGAGCACAGATACGCAGTATTTT. This translates into CASSFIAGGSTDTQYF.

This clonotype was detected ten times or more. The chain uses TRBV12-3 or TRBV12-4 and TRBJ1-3; 8 bases are a match to TRBD1. The CDR3 runs 15 residues. J gave up 3 bases and V 4 bases, and 5 bases lay outside the gene matches. The chain's CDR3 is CASSYFGTGGNTIYF. The CDR3 DNA reads as TGTGCCAGCAGTTATTTCGGGACAGGTGGAAACACCATATATTTT.

This clonotype has at least ten counts. The chain employs TRBV20-1 and TRBJ2-5, with a weak D call TRBD1 (6 bases). This CDR3 is built from 14 residues. The germline V gene has CDR1 DFQATT and CDR2 SNEGSKA (reference sequence). V dropped 4 bases and J dropped 9 bases, with 21 bases sitting between them. In DNA form, the CDR3 reads TGCAGTGCTATCCGGGACACTGGCCCAGCGGCCCAGTACTTC. Translating it yields CSAIRDTGPAAQYF.

The chain uses TRBV24-1 and TRBJ1-2; 7 positions match TRBD1. The CDR3 consists of 14 residues. Trimming cost V 4 bases and J 3 bases; bases outside gene matches: 4. CDR1 is KGHDR, CDR2 SFDVKD, per germline. CDR3 sequence reads: CATSDLDRDYGYTF. CDR3 in DNA: TGTGCCACCAGTGACCTCGACAGGGACTATGGCTACACCTTC.

Points on this clonotype: A much larger clone differs by one base, so this may be a read error. Written as DNA, the CDR3 is TGTGCCAGCAGTTTAGCGGATCTATCCTACGGGCAGTACTTC. Protein sequence: CASSLADLSYGQYF. The chain has TRBV12-3 or TRBV12-4 and TRBJ2-7; no clear D. This CDR3 is built from 14 residues.

V and J are TRBV30 and TRBJ2-2; 8 nucleotides agree with TRBD1. The CDR3 extends over 14 amino acids. Germline V gene sequence: CDR1 GTSNPN, CDR2 SVGIG (reference sequence). V was clipped by 4 bases and J by 4 bases; unmatched bases: 5. CDR3 bases: TGTGCCTGGACCCGGACAGGGAGCACCGGGGAGCTGTTTTTT. This encodes CAWTRTGSTGELFF.